This TCR beta chain was sequenced during a study of beta chain features in type 1 diabetes listed by TCRdb under 2018. With respect to the entire study: Mean age, gender distribution, total cell number and subset yield were not different between patients and healthy donors. A total of about 110 million sorted cells were examined across all samples, and the number of cells per subset was strongly correlated with RNA yield. Naive and central memory subsets were obtained from all 30 or so donors, but regulatory and stem cell-like memory subsets were isolated from only 8 patients and roughly eight healthy donors. The study compared the TCRB repertoires of sorted circulating CD4+ T cell subsets in recently diagnosed type 1 diabetes patients with those in matched healthy donors.

General findings and caveats noted by the study authors: Shorter templates might be favored by PCR, yet because patient and control samples were amplified and corrected together, any such skew would affect both groups equally. Because cDNA rather than genomic DNA was sequenced, highly expressing activated cells could have been over-represented, although no difference in activation and CD3 levels was found between groups. Naive, central memory and regulatory TCRB repertoires appeared to be more alike among patients than among healthy donors. A moderate but significant shortening of TCRB CDR3 length was observed in type 1 diabetes patients in all four CD4+ subsets. Because the HLA sub-analyses included only small numbers of individuals, any influence of HLA type on TCRB rearrangement was left unresolved. Fewer insertions and more nucleotide deletions at VDJ recombination sites were observed in patients with type 1 diabetes, implying thymic rearrangement abnormalities.

Each donor gave one peripheral blood draw, roughly 120 mL on average, collected into heparinised tubes. A BD FACSAria II was used to sort naive, central memory, regulatory and stem cell-like memory CD4+ T cells with a panel that included CD45RO, CCR7, CD25, CD127, CD95 and CD27. Every sorted population had a purity above 95%. PBMCs were isolated right away by Lymphoprep density gradient centrifugation and were stained directly, without culture. So that batch effects would be minimized, each experiment stained and sorted samples in pairs, pairing one healthy donor with one patient. This clone was detected a few times. The clone's antigen remains unknown. No base qualities exist here, and no much larger clone lies one base off it. The entire amount of isolated RNA was reverse transcribed using the High Capacity cDNA Reverse Transcription Kit, so the sequenced TCRB transcripts were expressed ones. Deep immunoSEQ sequencing was performed on naive, central memory and regulatory T cell samples, with an average of around 3.4 million total reads per sample. After sorted cells were lysed in RLT buffer, RNA was extracted with DNase-treated RNeasy Micro or Mini kits, with the choice depending on cell number. Each cell subset was processed on its own to prevent cross-contamination, while patient and healthy donor samples were processed together. TCRB sequences were amplified from cDNA with the immunoSEQ multiplex PCR, producing 87-bp fragments spanning the CDR3 region. Sequencing of the amplicons was performed on the Illumina HiSeq platform. The paper's data handling went like this. PCR bias was computationally corrected using synthetic template baselines, reads within Hamming distance 2 were collapsed, and singletons that could not be merged were discarded. By aligning reads against IMGT, V, D and J genes, CDR3 length, and insertions or deletions at six rearrangement sites were assigned. Clonotype counts were normalized to sorted cell number within each subset before computing true diversity and Gini coefficients with the tcR R package. The overlap coefficient, calculated on TCRB nucleotide sequences, was used to quantify repertoire sharing. Drawn from immuneACCESS, this table holds only the in-frame rearrangements with V and J called that TCRdb kept. Clones are partly lost; checked studies trace under half to an unresolved V gene and leave the rest unexplained. D and trimming were read from the DNA, whereas the V and J calls and clone size are those reported in that table. This sample holds approximately 150,000 clones; roughly 9.7% were observed only once. 0.55% to 0.75% of the sample lies in the top ten.

The germline V gene (reference sequence) gives CDR1 as PRHDT and CDR2 as FYEKMQ. The CDR3 goes from the cysteine to the phenylalanine over 14 residues. Only CDR3 DNA is held: 42 bases, read in frame from base 1. Trimming costs V 0 bases and J 7 bases, and their ends lie 12 bases apart. The sequence was obtained from a woman aged 40 to 50 in good health. The chain was built from TRBV13 and TRBJ1-2; the D gene is perhaps TRBD1, from 6 matching bases. The specimen was central memory CD4+ T cells from blood. The CDR3 corresponds to CASSLGAGVSGYTF. At the DNA level, the sequence is TGTGCCAGCAGCTTAGGGGCAGGGGTCTCTGGCTACACCTTC.